This T cell receptor beta chain was obtained from a study of blood T cell repertoires in COVID-19. Libraries were prepared by immunoSEQ multiplex PCR; TCRdb keeps only in-frame clonotypes and omits some of them. This repertoire shows roughly 230,000 clones, about 83% found once; its top ten account for around 7.9%. Germline loops: CDR1 MNHEY, CDR2 SMNVEV (reference sequence). The junction had 13 bases not matched to a gene; V was cut back by 5 bases and J by 1 base. This CDR3 has 17 amino acids. Sequencing was carried out using peripheral blood. The clonotype was recovered from a man aged 35 to 55 with active or convalescent COVID-19. The chain has TRBV27 and TRBJ1-2, with 7 nucleotides matching TRBD1. The chain's CDR3 is CASSPRDSSFFNYGYTF. CDR3 nucleotide sequence: TGTGCCAGCAGTCCCCGGGACAGCTCATTCTTTAACTATGGCTACACCTTC.